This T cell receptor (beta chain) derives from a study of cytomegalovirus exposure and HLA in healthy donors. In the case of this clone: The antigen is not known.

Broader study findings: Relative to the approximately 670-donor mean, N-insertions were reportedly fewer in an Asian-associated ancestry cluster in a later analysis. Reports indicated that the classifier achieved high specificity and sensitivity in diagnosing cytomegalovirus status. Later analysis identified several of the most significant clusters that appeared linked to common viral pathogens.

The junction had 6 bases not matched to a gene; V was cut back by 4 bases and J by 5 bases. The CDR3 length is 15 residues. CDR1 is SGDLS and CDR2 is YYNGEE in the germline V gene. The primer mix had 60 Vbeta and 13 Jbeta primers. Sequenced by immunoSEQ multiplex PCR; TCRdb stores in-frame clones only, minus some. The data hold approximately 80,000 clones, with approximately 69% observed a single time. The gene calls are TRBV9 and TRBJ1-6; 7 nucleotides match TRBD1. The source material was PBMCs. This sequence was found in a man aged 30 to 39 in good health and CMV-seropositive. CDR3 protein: CASSTSGTDNSPLHF. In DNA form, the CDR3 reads TGTGCCAGCAGCACCTCCGGGACAGATAATTCACCCCTCCACTTT.